One sample yielded the 12 T cell receptor beta chains listed below, sequenced in a study of long-term antiretroviral therapy in people with HIV. Sequencing relied on immunoSEQ assay v3.0, run at survey level. Generated by immunoSEQ multiplex PCR, the TCRdb table keeps only in-frame clones and is missing some. The table includes approximately 17,000 clones, less than 80% detected once. The specimen was unsorted PBMCs, collected more than 3.1 years after starting antiretroviral therapy. These receptor sequences come from a middle-aged woman with HIV.

This chain joins TRBV5-1 and TRBJ2-7; TRBD1 or TRBD2 may be the D gene (6 bases each). The CDR3 has 16 residues. Germline CDR1 reads SGHRS; CDR2 reads YFSETQ. Trimming pared 4 bases from V and 1 base from J, leaving 18 bases between. The CDR3 DNA sequence: TGCGCCAGCAGCCCGGGGGCCGGGGTATCATCCTACGAGCAGTACTTC. Translation: CASSPGAGVSSYEQYF.

The chain is built from TRBV5-1 and TRBJ2-7; 8 positions match TRBD1. This CDR3 is 15 amino acids long. Germline V CDR1 and CDR2: SGHRS, YFSETQ. V trimming: 1 base; J trimming: 2 bases; junction bases outside the gene matches: 5. The CDR3 region is CASSLSGQGPYEQYF. The CDR3 DNA follows: TGCGCCAGCAGCTTGAGCGGACAGGGACCCTACGAGCAGTACTTC. Using reference TRBV5-1 and TRBJ2-7 for the parts outside the CDR3, the full variable domain is KAGVTQTPRYLIKTRGQQVTLSCSPISGHRSVSWYQQTPGQGLQFLFEYFSETQRNKGNFPGRFSGRQFSNSRSEMNVSTLELGDSALYLCASSLSGQGPYEQYFGPGTRLTVT.

The chain employs TRBV10-3 and TRBJ2-4, with 12 bases lining up with TRBD1. The CDR3 length is 12 residues. J gave up 11 bases and V 5 bases, and 1 base lay outside the gene matches. The germline CDR1 and CDR2 sequences are ENHRY and SYGVKD. The CDR3 loop is CAISRDRGLQYF. The DNA for the CDR3 is TGTGCCATCAGTCGGGACAGGGGGCTTCAGTACTTC.

This CDR3 is CASSPIVNSPLHF. In DNA, the CDR3 is TGTGCCAGCTCACCAATCGTTAATTCACCCCTCCACTTT. The chain couples TRBV18 to TRBJ1-6; D is undetermined. Germline V gene sequence: CDR1 KGHSH, CDR2 LQKENI. V lost 2 bases, J lost 6 bases, and 5 bases lay in between. The CDR3 runs 13 residues.

This clone was seen only a few times. V is TRBV6-5 and J is TRBJ1-2; 7 nucleotides agree with TRBD1. Trimming removed 1 base from V and 5 bases from J; junction bases left unmatched: 7. This CDR3 is 15 amino acids long. The germline V gene has CDR1 MNHEY and CDR2 SVGAGI. CDR3 nucleotide sequence: TGTGCCAGCAGTTACTGGAGGGGGCGCGGTTATGGCTACACCTTC. This codes for CASSYWRGRGYGYTF.

V usage is TRBV5-1 and J usage is TRBJ2-5; TRBD2 matches at 16 bases. Germline V lookup: CDR1 SGHRS, CDR2 YFSETQ. V shed 0 bases and J 5 bases; nucleotides not matched to a gene: 13. The CDR3 length is 20 residues. The CDR3 reads CASSLEGVGTSGGARETQYF. CDR3 bases: TGCGCCAGCAGCTTGGAAGGTGTTGGGACTAGCGGGGGGGCCAGGGAGACCCAGTACTTC. The full variable domain, completed using reference TRBV5-1 and TRBJ2-5, is KAGVTQTPRYLIKTRGQQVTLSCSPISGHRSVSWYQQTPGQGLQFLFEYFSETQRNKGNFPGRFSGRQFSNSRSEMNVSTLELGDSALYLCASSLEGVGTSGGARETQYFGPGTRLLVL.

The gene calls are TRBV7-8 and TRBJ1-1; tentative D call: TRBD1 (5 bases). The CDR3 spans 13 residues. The V end lost 3 bases, the J end lost 5 bases, and 10 bases lay between the germline ends. In germline, CDR1 is SGHVS, CDR2 FQNEAQ. CDR3 protein: CASSFQGGTEAFF. The CDR3 DNA sequence: TGTGCCAGCAGCTTCCAGGGTGGGACTGAAGCTTTCTTT.

V usage is TRBV25-1 and J usage is TRBJ1-2, with a tentative D call TRBD1 (5 bases). Per germline, CDR1 MGHDK and CDR2 SYGVNS. V was pared by 2 bases and J by 5 bases, with 18 bases between. CDR3 length equals 16 residues. The DNA of the CDR3 is TGTGCCAGCAGTGAAGGGGGGGGTTTCGGTTGGTATGGCTACACCTTC. Protein product: CASSEGGGFGWYGYTF.

The V and J genes are TRBV5-4 and TRBJ1-4; D perhaps matches TRBD1 (5 bases). V was cut by 4 bases and J by 8 bases, with 15 bases left in between. In germline, CDR1 is SGHNT, CDR2 YYREEE (reference sequence). The CDR3 consists of 14 residues. CDR3 DNA: TGTGCCAGCAGCAGAGCCGGGACCCGAGAAAAACTGTTTTTT. It is translated as CASSRAGTREKLFF.

The genes are TRBV5-4 and TRBJ2-1; the match to TRBD1 covers 9 bases. Germline V lookup: CDR1 SGHNT, CDR2 YYREEE (reference sequence). V was pared by 4 bases and J by 7 bases, with 9 bases of the junction left unmatched. This CDR3 is 15 amino acids long. The CDR3 region has the DNA TGTGCCAGCAGCCCCGCGGGACAGGGTAGGAATGAGCAGTTCTTC. As protein: CASSPAGQGRNEQFF. The whole variable domain, filled in from reference TRBV5-4 and TRBJ2-1, reads ETGVTQSPTHLIKTRGQQVTLRCSSQSGHNTVSWYQQALGQGPQFIFQYYREEENGRGNFPPRFSGLQFPNYSSELNVNALELDDSALYLCASSPAGQGRNEQFFGPGTRLTVL.

The V gene is TRBV5-1, the J gene TRBJ1-1, with 10 bases identical to TRBD1. This CDR3 is 17 amino acids long. Looked up from germline, CDR1 is SGHRS and CDR2 is YFSETQ. With V trimmed by 4 bases and J by 4 bases, 13 bases remained unmatched. For the CDR3, the DNA is TGCGCCAGCAGCCCCCGGGACAGGGGCCTCTATGGCACTGAAGCTTTCTTT. Amino acids: CASSPRDRGLYGTEAFF.

The chain uses TRBV7-2 and TRBJ2-1; maybe TRBD2 (7 bases). This CDR3 comprises 13 residues. V was pared by 6 bases and J by 9 bases, with 15 bases between. The germline V gene encodes CDR1 SGHTA and CDR2 FQGNSA. The CDR3 nucleotides read TGTGCCAGCAGTCCCCGGGGGGCGGGTGAGCAGTTCTTC. It translates to CASSPRGAGEQFF.